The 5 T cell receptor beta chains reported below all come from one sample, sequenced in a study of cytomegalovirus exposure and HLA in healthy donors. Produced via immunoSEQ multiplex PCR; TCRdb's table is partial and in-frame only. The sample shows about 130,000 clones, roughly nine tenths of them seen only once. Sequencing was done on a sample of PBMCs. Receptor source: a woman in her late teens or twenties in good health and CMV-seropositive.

In DNA form, the CDR3 reads TGTGCCAGCAGATCTCAGGGGCATGACGAAAAACTGTTTTTT. It specifies CASRSQGHDEKLFF. V and J are TRBV6-5 and TRBJ1-4; the D gene is possibly TRBD1 (6 bases). V dropped 6 bases and J dropped 8 bases, with 16 bases sitting between them. Germline CDR1 reads MNHEY; CDR2 reads SVGAGI. This CDR3 comprises 14 residues.

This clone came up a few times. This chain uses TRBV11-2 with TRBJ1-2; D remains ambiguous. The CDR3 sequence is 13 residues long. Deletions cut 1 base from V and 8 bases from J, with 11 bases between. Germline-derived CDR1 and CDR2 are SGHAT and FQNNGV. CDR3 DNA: TGTGCCAGCAGCTTAGGACGTGGGAGCGGCTACACCTTC. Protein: CASSLGRGSGYTF.

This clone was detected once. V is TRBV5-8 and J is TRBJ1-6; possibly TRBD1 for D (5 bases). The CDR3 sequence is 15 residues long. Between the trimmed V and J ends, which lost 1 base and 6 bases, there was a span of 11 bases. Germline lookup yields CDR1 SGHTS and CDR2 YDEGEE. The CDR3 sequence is CASSLQGPFNSPLHF. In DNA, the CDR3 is TGTGCCAGCAGCTTGCAGGGTCCTTTTAATTCACCCCTCCACTTT.

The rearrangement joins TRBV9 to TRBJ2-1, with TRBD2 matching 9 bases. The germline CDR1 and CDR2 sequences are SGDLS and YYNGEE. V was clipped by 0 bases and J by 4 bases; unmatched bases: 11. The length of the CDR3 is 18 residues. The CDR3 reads CASSVEPGGRGGYNEQFF. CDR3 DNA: TGTGCCAGCAGCGTAGAACCCGGAGGGCGGGGGGGATACAATGAGCAGTTCTTC.

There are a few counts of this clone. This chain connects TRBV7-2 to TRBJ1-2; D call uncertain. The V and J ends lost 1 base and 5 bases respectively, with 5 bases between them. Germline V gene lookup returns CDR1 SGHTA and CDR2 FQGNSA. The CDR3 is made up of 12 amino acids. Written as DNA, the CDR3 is TGTGCCAGCAGCTTAGATTTATATGGCTACACCTTC. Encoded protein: CASSLDLYGYTF.